The entry that follows covers one T cell receptor beta chain sequence. One end of the junction fails to match germline, which may point to a read error. The data derive from a study of CD8+CD57+ T cells in acquired aplastic anemia. Sequencing was done on patients that had shown CD8+CD57+ cell expansion by flow cytometry. This CDR3 is built from 14 residues. Germline CDR1 SGDLS, CDR2 YYNGEE. Genomic DNA constituted the template upon which TCR beta VDJ and CDR3 profiling was performed. MiXCR, applied by TCRdb to the reads, yields one record per CDR3 protein. The data show under 350,000 distinct CDR3 sequences, with 45% to 65% seen just once and 1% to 1.5% held by the top ten.

Material for sequencing was sorted CD4+, CD8+, or CD8+CD57+ T cells (not recorded which) from PBMCs. This sequence was found in a human donor with aplastic anemia. The chain has TRBV9 and TRBJ1-1, with D uncertain. CDR3 loop: CASSVGPTNTEALF. CDR3 coding DNA: TGTGCCAGCAGCGTAGGACCCACGAACACTGAAGCTCTCTTT.